A single sample gave rise to the 3 T cell receptor beta chains below, sequenced in a study of radiation and T cells in renal cell carcinoma. Time point described: blood 2 weeks post-SBRT. As to treatment: 15 Gy SBRT to primary tumor, nephrectomy 4 weeks later. Data came from immunoSEQ multiplex PCR; TCRdb stores just in-frame clones and leaves some out. The repertoire has approximately 120,000 clones, over 75% of them found once; the top ten carry 5.8%. Sequences were derived from blood, sampled from a patient whose treatment included radiotherapy and nephrectomy. The receptors stem from a man aged 45 to 65 with renal cell carcinoma.

The rearrangement joins TRBV7-8 to TRBJ2-1; 7 nucleotides match TRBD2. From germline, CDR1 is SGHVS and CDR2 FQNEAQ. V dropped 8 bases and J dropped 8; count of bases not matched to a gene: 21. The CDR3 is made up of 17 amino acids. The CDR3, as DNA: TGTGCCAGCTCTCAAGGGGTCGGGCTAGCGGTTTCTTATGAGCAGTTCTTC. It codes for CASSQGVGLAVSYEQFF.

The chain carries TRBV9 and TRBJ1-2, with a tentative D call TRBD1 (5 bases). V lost 0 bases, J lost 3 bases, and 15 bases lay in between. CDR1 and CDR2 from the germline V gene are SGDLS and YYNGEE. The length of the CDR3 is 16 residues. The CDR3 spells CASSVGIGEGHYGYTF. Here the CDR3 DNA reads TGTGCCAGCAGCGTAGGGATCGGTGAGGGACACTATGGCTACACCTTC.

CDR3 nucleotides: TGTGCCAGCAGCCCAACAGGGGGTAAAAACATTCAGTACTTC. Translating it yields CASSPTGGKNIQYF. This chain uses TRBV7-2 with TRBJ2-4; the match to TRBD1 covers 8 bases. From germline, CDR1 is SGHTA and CDR2 FQGNSA. The CDR3 spans 14 residues. J was trimmed by 4 bases and V by 5 bases; bases with no gene match: 4.